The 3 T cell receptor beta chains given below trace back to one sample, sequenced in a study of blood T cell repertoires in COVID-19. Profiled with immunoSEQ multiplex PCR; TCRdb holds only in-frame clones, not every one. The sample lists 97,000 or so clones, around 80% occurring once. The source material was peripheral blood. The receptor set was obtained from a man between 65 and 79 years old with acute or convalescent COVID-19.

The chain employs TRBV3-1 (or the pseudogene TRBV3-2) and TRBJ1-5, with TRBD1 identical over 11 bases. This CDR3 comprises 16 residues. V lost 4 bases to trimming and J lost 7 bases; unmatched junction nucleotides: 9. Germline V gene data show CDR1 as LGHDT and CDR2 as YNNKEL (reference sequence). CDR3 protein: CASSRGTGGSMQPQHF. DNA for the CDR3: TGTGCCAGCAGCCGTGGGACAGGGGGATCTATGCAGCCCCAGCATTTT.

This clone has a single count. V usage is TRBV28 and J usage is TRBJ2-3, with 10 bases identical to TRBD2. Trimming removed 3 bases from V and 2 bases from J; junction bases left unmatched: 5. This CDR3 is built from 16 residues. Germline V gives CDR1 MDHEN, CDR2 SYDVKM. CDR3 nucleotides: TGTGCCAGCAGTTTGGCTAGCGGGAGAAACACAGATACGCAGTATTTT. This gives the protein CASSLASGRNTDTQYF.

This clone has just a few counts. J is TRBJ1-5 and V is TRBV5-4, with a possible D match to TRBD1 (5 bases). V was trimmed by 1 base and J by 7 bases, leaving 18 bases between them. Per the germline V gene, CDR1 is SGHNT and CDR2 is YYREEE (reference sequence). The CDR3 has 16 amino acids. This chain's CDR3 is CASSLLGLGRAQPQHF. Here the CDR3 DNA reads TGTGCCAGCAGCTTGTTAGGCCTCGGCAGGGCCCAGCCCCAGCATTTT.